The 29 T cell receptor beta chains given below trace back to one sample, sequenced in a study of regulatory T cells in long-lasting Graves disease. Arm-PCR with iRepertoire HTBI primers amplified the CDR3 regions for these TCR beta libraries. TCRdb reprocessed the multiplex PCR reads with MiXCR, giving one entry per CDR3 protein. The sample shows some 450,000 distinct CDR3 sequences, 23% of them seen only once. The time point here: persistent/refractory GD, antithyroid drugs over 5 years with positive TRAb. TCR sequences were obtained from RNA taken from PBMCs. This sample comprised peripheral blood mononuclear cells (PBMCs), obtained when the disease was refractory, from a patient treated with antithyroid drugs. The receptors were gathered from a female donor with Graves disease.

The rearrangement links TRBV6-1 to TRBJ2-7, with 7 bases that match TRBD2. CDR3 length: 13 residues. The germline gives CDR1 MNHNS, CDR2 SASEGT. Unmatched junction bases numbered 7, after V lost 6 bases and J lost 5 bases. CDR3 DNA sequence: TGTGCCAGCAGAGGGTTGAGCGGGAACGAGCAGTACTTC. Translating gives CASRGLSGNEQYF.

This clonotype was counted many times. This chain uses TRBV2 with TRBJ2-5; TRBD1 matches 7 bases. The CDR3 runs 14 residues. V lost 10 bases, J lost 4 bases, and 12 bases stayed unmatched. The germline gives CDR1 SNHLY, CDR2 FYNNEI. The CDR3 DNA follows: TGTGCCACCCTAGCTGGGGACAGCCGAGAGACCCAGTACTTC. As protein: CATLAGDSRETQYF. The variable domain in full, completed from reference TRBV2 and TRBJ2-5, reads EPEVTQTPSHQVTQMGQEVILRCVPISNHLYFYWYRQILGQKVEFLVSFYNNEISEKSEIFDDQFSVERPDGSNFTLKIRSTKLEDSAMYFCATLAGDSRETQYFGPGTRLLVL.

A few counts support this clonotype. The V gene is TRBV6-5, the J gene TRBJ1-5, with no clear D. There are 14 residues in the CDR3. The germline V gene encodes CDR1 MNHEY and CDR2 SVGAGI. V lost 2 bases, J lost 3 bases, and 8 bases lay in between. CDR3: CASSYRAHNQPQHF. CDR3 coding DNA: TGTGCCAGCAGTTACCGGGCCCACAATCAGCCCCAGCATTTT.

This clonotype was seen a few times. In DNA form, the CDR3 reads TGTGCCAGCAGCCTCCAACTCTACAATGAGCAGTTCTTC. This sequence encodes CASSLQLYNEQFF. V gene TRBV11-2 combines with J gene TRBJ2-1; no definite D call. The CDR3 consists of 13 residues. Deletions cut 5 bases from V and 3 bases from J, with 8 bases between. Germline CDR1 and CDR2: SGHAT and FQNNGV.

This clonotype has just a few counts. This sequence joins TRBV12-3 or TRBV12-4 and TRBJ2-3, with 9 bases fitting TRBD2. The J segment lost 8 bases and the V segment lost 7 bases, leaving 10 bases of the junction unmatched. The CDR3 consists of 14 residues. This CDR3 reads CASTLAGVGGTQYF. DNA for the CDR3: TGTGCCAGCACCTTAGCGGGAGTAGGCGGTACGCAGTATTTT.

This clonotype was recorded many times. The V call is TRBV28, the J call TRBJ1-1; D gene unclear. The V end was cut by 8 bases, the J end by 4 bases, with 8 bases between. There are 11 residues in the CDR3. Germline loops: CDR1 MDHEN, CDR2 SYDVKM. The CDR3 DNA is TGTGCCAGCCTTGAGGGCACTGAAGCTTTCTTT. It translates to CASLEGTEAFF.

This clonotype was observed many times. The chain links TRBV20-1 to TRBJ2-7; tentatively, D is TRBD1 (6 bases). The CDR3 has 14 amino acids. V lost 0 bases and J lost 2, with 11 bases in between. The germline gives CDR1 DFQATT, CDR2 SNEGSKA (reference sequence). For the CDR3, the DNA is TGCAGTGCTAGAGATTACAGGGAACCCTACGAGCAGTACTTC. This sequence encodes CSARDYREPYEQYF.

The chain links TRBV6-2 or TRBV6-3 to TRBJ2-2, with D possibly TRBD1 on 6 matching bases. CDR1 MNHEY and CDR2 SVGEGT come from the germline V gene. Trimming took off 6 bases at V and 4 bases at J, with 9 bases between the two ends. The CDR3 runs 13 residues. This CDR3 is CASRRQATGELFF. Written as DNA, the CDR3 is TGTGCCAGCAGAAGACAGGCCACCGGGGAGCTGTTTTTT.

This clonotype was counted many times. The chain is built from TRBV6-1 and TRBJ1-1; D is possibly TRBD1 (5 bases). The germline V and J ends were trimmed by 6 bases and 6 bases, with 29 bases remaining between them. Per germline, CDR1 MNHNS and CDR2 SASEGT. This CDR3 contains 18 residues. The CDR3 reads CASSNFKSRGAAPSEAFF. The CDR3 DNA is TGTGCCAGCAGCAACTTTAAGTCACGAGGGGCCGCACCGTCTGAAGCTTTCTTT.

The J gene is TRBJ1-6, the V gene TRBV5-1; tentatively, D is TRBD1 (6 bases). This CDR3 spans 14 amino acids. CDR1 and CDR2 from the germline V gene are SGHRS and YFSETQ. V was trimmed by 4 bases and J by 9 bases, leaving 14 bases between them. The CDR3 spells CASSPEGVGSPLHF. In nucleotides, the CDR3 is TGCGCCAGCAGCCCGGAGGGGGTCGGTTCACCCCTCCACTTT.

This clonotype was found a few times. This rearrangement joins TRBV6-1 to TRBJ1-1; 9 bases are a match to TRBD1. J lost 1 base, V lost 5 bases, and 2 bases had no gene match. CDR3 length equals 14 residues. The germline CDR1 and CDR2 sequences are MNHNS and SASEGT. The CDR3 loop is CASSKDRGNTEAFF. The CDR3 DNA sequence: TGTGCCAGCAGTAAGGACAGGGGGAACACTGAAGCTTTCTTT.

This clonotype was found many times. The rearrangement links TRBV10-3 to TRBJ1-2, with D perhaps TRBD1 (6 bases). The ends were cut back, 5 bases at V and 2 bases at J, with 9 bases in the middle. The length of the CDR3 is 13 residues. Germline CDR1 and CDR2: ENHRY and SYGVKD. Written as DNA, the CDR3 is TGTGCCATCAGTATACAGGGAAACTATGGCTACACCTTC. Translating gives CAISIQGNYGYTF.

The V call is TRBV9, the J call TRBJ1-2, with 7 bases aligning to TRBD1. The J segment lost 0 bases and the V segment lost 3 bases, leaving 11 bases of the junction unmatched. The CDR3 length is 17 residues. The V gene's germline CDR1 is SGDLS and CDR2 YYNGEE. This CDR3 reads CASSGGGGHGSNYGYTF. The CDR3 DNA is TGTGCCAGCAGCGGAGGAGGGGGCCACGGTTCTAACTATGGCTACACCTTC.

This clonotype has only a few counts. The chain combines TRBV5-5 with TRBJ1-2, with D unresolved. The germline V and J ends were trimmed by 0 bases and 0 bases, with 9 bases remaining between them. There are 15 residues in the CDR3. The germline gives CDR1 SGHKS, CDR2 YYEKEE (reference sequence). The CDR3 spells CASSLGSATNYGYTF. For the CDR3, the DNA is TGTGCCAGCAGCTTGGGGTCGGCTACTAACTATGGCTACACCTTC.

Worth noting for this clonotype: Being one base from a much bigger clone, this may be a read error. CDR3 bases: TGTGCCAGCAGATCCGCTGCAGGGTCAAGATACACCGGGGAGCTGTTTTTT. It encodes CASRSAAGSRYTGELFF. The J gene is TRBJ2-2, the V gene TRBV12-3 or TRBV12-4, with D possibly being TRBD1 (5 bases). The CDR3 spans 17 residues. V lost 6 bases and J 3 bases, leaving 20 bases between the germline ends.

V is TRBV7-2 and J is TRBJ2-2; a weak D match, TRBD2 (6 bases). The CDR3 consists of 16 residues. Germline lookup yields CDR1 SGHTA and CDR2 FQGNSA. Trimming took 5 bases from V and 1 from J, leaving 14 bases between them. CDR3 residues: CASSRPGLRNTGELFF. Written as DNA, the CDR3 is TGTGCCAGCAGCCGCCCGGGACTCCGGAACACCGGGGAGCTGTTTTTT.

The chain links TRBV5-1 to TRBJ2-7; D unresolved. Germline assignment: CDR1 SGHRS and CDR2 YFSETQ. V was pared by 3 bases and J by 10 bases, with 20 bases between. CDR3 length: 14 amino acids. The CDR3 DNA follows: TGCGCCAGCAGCTATAGTAGGACCTCCTCTGTACAGTACTTC. Protein product: CASSYSRTSSVQYF.

This clonotype was recorded at least ten times. This chain links TRBV12-3 or TRBV12-4 with TRBJ2-7; the D gene could be TRBD1 or TRBD2 (5 bases each). CDR3 length equals 14 residues. V was clipped by 4 bases and J by 5 bases, with 15 bases between them. CDR3 sequence reads: CASSWGTGDDEQYF. Here the CDR3 DNA reads TGTGCCAGCAGTTGGGGGACGGGTGACGACGAGCAGTACTTC.

The rearrangement joins TRBV5-5 to TRBJ2-7, with 9 bases fitting TRBD2. The CDR3 runs to 17 residues. Germline V gene data show CDR1 as SGHKS and CDR2 as YYEKEE (reference sequence). J gave up 2 bases and V 2 bases, and 11 bases lay outside the gene matches. CDR3 nucleotide sequence: TGTGCCAGCAGCTTCGCGGTAGCGGGAGCCCCGCCCTACGAGCAGTACTTC. Amino acid sequence: CASSFAVAGAPPYEQYF.

This clonotype was picked up many times. The genes are TRBV28 and TRBJ1-5, with D perhaps matching TRBD1 (5 bases). The CDR3 runs 14 residues. Trimming took off 7 bases at V and 7 bases at J, with 17 bases between the two ends. Germline V gene lookup returns CDR1 MDHEN and CDR2 SYDVKM. CDR3 amino acids: CASTRGAGSQPQHF. The CDR3, as DNA: TGTGCCAGCACCCGTGGGGCAGGGAGCCAGCCCCAGCATTTT.

With respect to this clonotype: At one end, the junction sequence differs from germline, possibly due to a read error. This chain connects TRBV7-9 to TRBJ1-4; 9 positions agree with TRBD1. The CDR3 is 15 amino acids. Germline V gene data show CDR1 as SEHNR and CDR2 as FQNEAQ (reference sequence). CDR3 sequence reads: CANSSGQGIGEKLFF. As DNA, the CDR3 is TGTGCCAACAGCTCGGGACAGGGAATAGGTGAAAAACTGTTTTTT.

The chain uses TRBV7-9 and TRBJ1-1; no reliable D call. The CDR3 consists of 13 residues. Germline lookup yields CDR1 SEHNR and CDR2 FQNEAQ (reference sequence). Trimming stripped 4 bases from V and 4 bases from J, with 10 bases between. The CDR3 region is CASSSPLVTEAFF. CDR3 nucleotide sequence: TGTGCCAGCAGCTCCCCTTTGGTCACTGAAGCTTTCTTT.

This clonotype was detected only a few times. CDR3 sequence reads: CSQFNVQGNTEAFF. CDR3 bases: TGCAGCCAATTCAATGTCCAGGGGAACACTGAAGCTTTCTTT. J is TRBJ1-1 and V is TRBV29-1; D perhaps matches TRBD1 (5 bases). CDR1 SQVTM and CDR2 ANQGSEA come from the germline V gene. The ends were cut back, 8 bases at V and 1 base at J, with 17 bases in the middle. This CDR3 region has 14 residues.

The chain uses TRBV5-8 and TRBJ2-7; 12 bases map to TRBD1. V was pared by 0 bases and J by 5 bases, with 6 bases of the junction left unmatched. The CDR3 totals 16 residues. The germline V gene has CDR1 SGHTS and CDR2 YDEGEE. DNA of the CDR3: TGTGCCAGCAGCTTGGGTTCGGGACAGGGGGCCCACGAGCAGTACTTC. Protein product: CASSLGSGQGAHEQYF.

This clonotype was detected many times. The chain carries TRBV2 and TRBJ1-2, with TRBD1 as a possible D gene (5 bases). The CDR3 covers 14 residues. From germline, CDR1 is SNHLY and CDR2 FYNNEI. V was cut by 3 bases and J by 4 bases, with 12 bases left in between. CDR3 nucleotide sequence: TGTGCCAGCAGTGAGGATCTAGGGACCTATGGCTACACCTTC. It specifies CASSEDLGTYGYTF.

The gene calls are TRBV19 and TRBJ1-1; D gene uncertain. Germline loops: CDR1 LNHDA, CDR2 SQIVND (reference sequence). This CDR3 has 13 residues. V was clipped by 2 bases and J by 4 bases, with 8 bases between them. The CDR3 here is CASSIKGFTEAFF. CDR3 sequence (DNA): TGTGCCAGTAGTATAAAAGGATTCACTGAAGCTTTCTTT.

The chain couples TRBV19 to TRBJ1-5, with 12 bases aligning to TRBD1. Trimming at V came to 6 bases and at J to 7 bases, leaving 7 bases not matched to a gene. This CDR3 has 15 residues. In germline, CDR1 is LNHDA, CDR2 SQIVND (reference sequence). The CDR3 is CASRGGQGAKQPQHF. In DNA, the CDR3 is TGTGCCAGTAGAGGGGGACAGGGGGCGAAACAGCCCCAGCATTTT.

As concerns this clonotype: The final CDR3 position lacks the conserved phenylalanine or tryptophan, pointing to a likely read error. The gene calls are TRBV7-3 and TRBJ2-1; D not certain. The CDR3 is 13 residues long. V was clipped by 3 bases and J by 5 bases, with 8 bases between them. Germline CDR1 reads SGHTA; CDR2 reads FQGTGA. The CDR3 is CASSLESDNEQFL. The CDR3 region has the DNA TGTGCCAGCAGCTTGGAAAGCGACAATGAGCAGTTCCTC.

The rearrangement joins TRBV5-1 to TRBJ2-7; D gene ambiguous. This CDR3 has 12 residues. CDR1 and CDR2 from the germline V gene are SGHRS and YFSETQ. Trimming left V 5 bases short and J 0 bases short, with 6 bases between. This CDR3 is CASRMSSYEQYF. CDR3 bases: TGCGCCAGCAGGATGAGCTCCTACGAGCAGTACTTC.